Below, 20 T cell receptor beta chains from the same sample are listed, as sequenced in a study of T cell responses to AZD1222 COVID-19 vaccine. TCRdb's table, derived via immunoSEQ multiplex PCR, lists solely in-frame clones and lacks some. The repertoire holds about 150,000 clones, with about 88% as singletons. The sequenced sample was peripheral blood, obtained on day 0 of AZD1222 vaccination. The receptors derive from an adult in good health.

The chain has TRBV3-1 (or the pseudogene TRBV3-2) and TRBJ2-1, with D possibly TRBD1 on 5 matching bases. V lost 4 bases, J lost 5 bases, and 15 bases lay in between. From germline, CDR1 is LGHDT and CDR2 YNNKEL (reference sequence). The CDR3 totals 15 residues. The CDR3 protein is CASSLPGSLDNEQFF. DNA for the CDR3: TGTGCCAGCAGCCTCCCAGGGTCGCTGGACAATGAGCAGTTCTTC.

V gene TRBV5-1 combines with J gene TRBJ2-5, with a possible D match to TRBD1 (6 bases). The germline gives CDR1 SGHRS, CDR2 YFSETQ. The CDR3 length is 15 residues. V shed 0 bases and J shed 3 bases, with 12 bases lying between them. The CDR3 DNA reads TGCGCCAGCAGCTTGGTTATTGGACAGAAAGAGACCCAGTACTTC. Encoded protein: CASSLVIGQKETQYF.

The V call is TRBV5-6, the J call TRBJ2-7; no reliable D call. The ends were cut back, 4 bases at V and 4 bases at J, with 18 bases in the middle. Germline-derived CDR1 and CDR2 are SGHDT and YYEEEE. The CDR3 runs 15 residues. This chain's CDR3 is CASSPPRTNSYEQYF. The CDR3 DNA follows: TGTGCCAGCAGCCCACCCCGGACCAATTCTTACGAGCAGTACTTC.

The chain uses TRBV24-1 and TRBJ2-1; D unresolved. CDR1 and CDR2 (germline): KGHDR, SFDVKD. V was clipped by 9 bases and J by 0 bases, with 11 bases between them. This CDR3 is built from 14 residues. CDR3 nucleotides: TGTGCCACCTCGCCCAGACGCTCCTACAATGAGCAGTTCTTC. Residues: CATSPRRSYNEQFF.

The V call is TRBV12-3 or TRBV12-4, the J call TRBJ1-2, with D tentatively TRBD1 (5 bases). The CDR3 is 13 amino acids. V lost 4 bases and J 5 bases, leaving 11 bases between the germline ends. This chain's CDR3 is CASSSQGRYGYTF. CDR3 nucleotide sequence: TGTGCCAGCAGTTCCCAGGGTCGTTATGGCTACACCTTC.

CDR3 sequence (DNA): TGTGCCAGTAGTACCCGGGACAGGGATCATGGCTACACCTTC. The encoded protein is CASSTRDRDHGYTF. J is TRBJ1-2 and V is TRBV19; 9 bases line up with TRBD1. The CDR3 spans 14 residues. The germline V gene encodes CDR1 LNHDA and CDR2 SQIVND (reference sequence). V trimming: 4 bases; J trimming: 6 bases; junction bases outside the gene matches: 6.

V is TRBV10-3 and J is TRBJ2-1; possible D gene TRBD2, 7 bases. Germline CDR1 reads ENHRY; CDR2 reads SYGVKD. V shed 6 bases and J shed 7 bases, with 19 bases lying between them. The CDR3 is 15 residues long. This chain's CDR3 is CAIRSGGGQGNEQFF. In nucleotides, the CDR3 is TGTGCCATCAGGAGCGGCGGGGGTCAGGGGAATGAGCAGTTCTTC.

J is TRBJ2-1 and V is TRBV15, with D unresolved. V shed 0 bases and J shed 7 bases, with 13 bases lying between them. Germline CDR1 LNHNV, CDR2 YYDKDF (reference sequence). The CDR3 covers 15 residues. The CDR3, as DNA: TGTGCCACCAGCAGAGATCCTTCGACCTGGAATGAGCAGTTCTTC. This sequence encodes CATSRDPSTWNEQFF.

This clone is a singleton in its sample. This chain connects TRBV19 to TRBJ1-1; 9 positions match TRBD1. The germline CDR1 and CDR2 sequences are LNHDA and SQIVND (reference sequence). After removal of 5 bases from V and 0 bases from J, the junction contained 10 bases not matched to a gene. The CDR3 has 17 residues. The CDR3 region is CASSSGTGPPMNTEAFF. The CDR3 DNA follows: TGTGCCAGTAGTTCCGGGACAGGGCCTCCCATGAACACTGAAGCTTTCTTT.

CDR3 coding DNA: TGTGCCAGCAGCGGGGGGGCCTACAATGAGCAGTTCTTC. Its translation is CASSGGAYNEQFF. The rearrangement uses TRBV9 and TRBJ2-1; maybe TRBD2 (6 bases). The V end was cut by 3 bases, the J end by 2 bases, with 6 bases between. Germline assignment: CDR1 SGDLS and CDR2 YYNGEE. The CDR3 has 13 residues. Based on the CDR3 plus reference TRBV9 and TRBJ2-1, the full variable domain is DSGVTQTPKHLITATGQRVTLRCSPRSGDLSVYWYQQSLDQGLQFLIQYYNGEERAKGNILERFSAQQFPDLHSELNLSSLELGDSALYFCASSGGAYNEQFFGPGTRLTVL.

The rearrangement joins TRBV30 to TRBJ2-5, with D hard to call. Germline V lookup: CDR1 GTSNPN, CDR2 SVGIG (reference sequence). V lost 3 bases and J 5 bases, leaving 16 bases between the germline ends. The CDR3 totals 14 residues. This CDR3 is CAWRRASLGETQYF. CDR3 coding DNA: TGTGCCTGGAGAAGGGCATCCCTGGGGGAGACCCAGTACTTC. Variable domain in full (rest from reference TRBV30 and TRBJ2-5): SQTIHQWPATLVQPVGSPLSLECTVEGTSNPNLYWYRQAAGRGLQLLFYSVGIGQISSEVPQNLSASRPQDRQFILSSKKLLLSDSGFYLCAWRRASLGETQYFGPGTRLLVL.

The rearrangement joins TRBV7-8 to TRBJ2-1; 7 bases map to TRBD1. Germline V lookup: CDR1 SGHVS, CDR2 FQNEAQ. Germline trimming cut 8 bases from V and 4 bases from J; bases unmatched to any gene: 11. The CDR3 extends over 15 amino acids. The CDR3 DNA reads TGTGCCAGCCGGCCTCCGGGACAGATTTACAATGAGCAGTTCTTC. Its translation: CASRPPGQIYNEQFF.

With regard to this clone: Its ends do not fully match the called genes, so a read error is possible. This chain uses TRBV7-7 with TRBJ2-1; 8 nucleotides agree with TRBD2. Germline values: CDR1 SSHAT, CDR2 FNYEAQ (reference sequence). The CDR3 runs 13 residues. The CDR3 sequence is CASSPGGGTEQFF. Here the CDR3 DNA reads TGTGCTAGCAGCCCGGGGGGGGGCACTGAGCAGTTCTTC.

The chain joins TRBV10-3 to TRBJ1-5, with D perhaps matching TRBD1 (5 bases). Germline values: CDR1 ENHRY, CDR2 SYGVKD. V lost 2 bases, J lost 1 base, and 6 bases lay in between. This CDR3 spans 14 amino acids. As DNA, the CDR3 is TGTGCCATCAGTGAGCGGGGGAGCAATCAGCCCCAGCATTTT. This gives the protein CAISERGSNQPQHF.

This clone appeared once. V and J are TRBV29-1 and TRBJ1-2; maybe TRBD1 (6 bases). CDR1 SQVTM and CDR2 ANQGSEA come from the germline V gene. The length of the CDR3 is 13 residues. The ends were cut back, 4 bases at V and 4 bases at J, with 13 bases in the middle. CDR3 amino acids: CSVGRGAGYGYTF. CDR3 DNA: TGCAGCGTTGGTCGGGGGGCGGGCTATGGCTACACCTTC. The full variable domain, completed using reference TRBV29-1 and TRBJ1-2, is SAVISQKPSRDICQRGTSLTIQCQVDSQVTMMFWYRQQPGQSLTLIATANQGSEATYESGFVIDKFPISRPNLTFSTLTVSNMSPEDSSIYLCSVGRGAGYGYTFGSGTRLTVV.

V gene TRBV28 combines with J gene TRBJ2-7; 10 bases fit TRBD2. This CDR3 spans 16 amino acids. The germline gives CDR1 MDHEN, CDR2 SYDVKM. The trim removed 5 bases at V and 3 bases at J, leaving 10 bases unmatched. The CDR3, as DNA: TGTGCCAGCAGTACCTCTCTAGCGGGGGCCTTCTACGAGCAGTACTTC. Translation gives CASSTSLAGAFYEQYF.

The V call is TRBV15, the J call TRBJ1-4; 9 bases line up with TRBD1. Germline V lookup: CDR1 LNHNV, CDR2 YYDKDF (reference sequence). The CDR3 length is 15 residues. Trimming removed 2 bases from V and 8 bases from J; junction bases left unmatched: 6. The CDR3 spells CATSRLTGGSEKLFF. DNA for the CDR3: TGTGCCACCAGCAGACTGACAGGGGGAAGCGAAAAACTGTTTTTT.

This clone has only one observation. The chain uses TRBV7-9 and TRBJ2-7, with D possibly matching TRBD1 (5 bases). Germline CDR1 and CDR2: SEHNR and FQNEAQ (reference sequence). V gave up 5 bases and J gave up 1 base, with 12 bases separating them. This CDR3 is built from 14 residues. The chain's CDR3 is CASSTGQQSYEQYF. DNA of the CDR3: TGTGCCAGCAGCACAGGCCAGCAATCCTACGAGCAGTACTTC.

In regard to this clone: At the DNA level, this CDR3 is encoded by other sequences in the same sample as well. The chain carries TRBV4-1 and TRBJ2-7, with 9 nucleotides matching TRBD1. V dropped 4 bases and J dropped 2; count of bases not matched to a gene: 3. Germline assignment: CDR1 MGHRA and CDR2 YSYEKL. The CDR3 covers 14 residues. The CDR3 nucleotides read TGCGCCAGCAGCCGTAGGGACAGGGCCTACGAGCAGTACTTC. As protein: CASSRRDRAYEQYF.

This clone has only one observation. This chain connects TRBV24-1 to TRBJ1-1; D is unresolved. Germline V CDR1 and CDR2: KGHDR, SFDVKD. Trimming stripped 5 bases from V and 1 base from J, with 16 bases between. The CDR3 is 16 amino acids. The DNA for the CDR3 is TGTGCCACCAGTGCCACGGGAGGAATCGAGAACACTGAAGCTTTCTTT. This codes for CATSATGGIENTEAFF.